The present T cell receptor beta chain was sequenced within a study of cytomegalovirus exposure and HLA in healthy donors. General study points: The tendency of first-cohort TCR clusters to co-occur in the 90 to 150 validation repertoires emerged from a later analysis. Specificity for CMV antigens was confirmed in vitro for a few of the CMV-associated chains. Cytomegalovirus association was assigned to over 150 TCR beta chains.

Generated by immunoSEQ multiplex PCR, the TCRdb table keeps only in-frame clones and is missing some. This sample has some 60,000 clones, with about 96% found just once. On this clone itself: Its matching antigen is unknown.

With 4 bases clipped from V and 1 base from J, the junction kept 2 bases outside the gene matches. Germline lookup yields CDR1 SGDLS and CDR2 YYNGEE. The CDR3 has 15 amino acids. The TCR was taken from a man younger than 35 in good health and CMV-seronegative. The sequenced material came from PBMCs. This chain uses TRBV9 with TRBJ2-1, with 10 bases identical to TRBD2. The CDR3 spells CASSLAGDSYNEQFF. DNA for the CDR3: TGTGCCAGCAGCCTAGCGGGAGATTCCTACAATGAGCAGTTCTTC.